This TCR beta chain originates from a study of blood T cells in healthy people across ages. The use of a sample-barcoded 5' primer and a J-beta primer mix characterized a second PCR of roughly 6 to 11 cycles. TCRdb re-called the 5' RACE reads with MiXCR, one entry per CDR3 protein. The table includes about 1.1 million distinct CDR3 sequences, more than 30% detected once. Germline CDR1 and CDR2: GTSNPN and SVGIG (reference sequence). The length of the CDR3 is 15 residues. Trimming cost V 0 bases and J 0 bases, with 10 bases left between them. J is TRBJ2-3 and V is TRBV30; D gene ambiguous. Sequenced material: blood. The receptor's source is a man aged 18 to 30 in good health. DNA of the CDR3: TGTGCCTGGAGTGTAGTCAGCCTTAGCACAGATACGCAGTATTTT. Translating it yields CAWSVVSLSTDTQYF.